The rows below give T cell receptor beta chains drawn from one sample of a study of cytomegalovirus exposure and HLA in healthy donors. The method was immunoSEQ multiplex PCR; TCRdb's version includes in-frame clones alone and lacks a portion of them. The sample holds about 190,000 clones, more than 65% seen once. The sequencing input was PBMCs. Source of these receptors: a man aged 35 to 55 in good health and CMV-seropositive. The CDR3 runs from the conserved cysteine through the conserved F or W. The order of the fields is clone size, D gene, J gene, V gene, CDR3 DNA, CDR3 protein. D genes are given only for firm matches. Part of the rows lack a size; the others show once, few, many or a class for expanded clones.

>.|.|TRBJ2-7|TRBV5-1
TGCGCCAGCACAACAGGGGGATTGGGGGAGGGCGAGCAGTACTTC
CASTTGGLGEGEQYF
>.|TRBD1|TRBJ2-7|TRBV4-3
TGCGCCAGCAGCGACAGGGTGTCCTACGAGCAGTACTTC
CASSDRVSYEQYF
>.|.|TRBJ1-4|TRBV27
TGTGCCAGCAGCTGGAGTCAGTCCAGTGAAAAACTGTTTTTT
CASSWSQSSEKLFF
>.|TRBD1|TRBJ1-1|TRBV6-5
TGTGCCAGCAGTTACGACAGGGTCCCTGGAGGCACTGAAGCTTTCTTT
CASSYDRVPGGTEAFF
>.|.|TRBJ1-4|TRBV5-1
TGCGCCAGCAGCTTGGGGACAGCAACTAATGAAAAACTGTTTTTT
CASSLGTATNEKLFF
>.|.|TRBJ2-5|TRBV7-2
TGTGCCAGCAGCTTACTAGCTTCGGAGACCCAGTACTTC
CASSLLASETQYF
>.|.|TRBJ2-5|TRBV27
TGTGCCACGCGCCCCGGGGCGGGGTACCAAGAGACCCAGTACTTC
CATRPGAGYQETQYF
>.|TRBD2|TRBJ2-7|TRBV2
TGTGCCAGCAAGGGACTAGCGGACTACGAGCAGTACTTC
CASKGLADYEQYF
>.|.|TRBJ1-6|TRBV6-5
TGTGCCAGCAGGTCTCTGAGGGAGCAGAGTTCACCCCTCCACTTT
CASRSLREQSSPLHF
>.|.|TRBJ2-5|TRBV6-5
TGTGCCAGCAGTTACGGGAGCAGCAGCTACCAAGAGACCCAGTACTTC
CASSYGSSSYQETQYF
>few|.|TRBJ2-5|TRBV7-9
TGTGCCAGCATAGAAAGCGGACAAGAGACCCAGTACTTC
CASIESGQETQYF
>.|.|TRBJ2-4|TRBV7-2
TGTGCCAGCAGCCCGATCCCCGGGGGTGTCAAAAACATTCAGTACTTC
CASSPIPGGVKNIQYF
>.|.|TRBJ1-2|TRBV11-1
TGTGCCAGCAGCCGGGTCGGGAGTCCCGACTATGGCTACACCTTC
CASSRVGSPDYGYTF